This TCR beta chain was sequenced for a study of blood T cells in healthy people across ages. This clonotype was seen ten or more times. The length of the CDR3 is 15 residues. J was trimmed by 0 bases and V by 6 bases; bases with no gene match: 7. Germline loops: CDR1 SQVTM, CDR2 ANQGSEA. Through a sample-barcoded 5' primer and a J-beta primer mix, a second PCR was run for roughly 6 to 11 cycles. TCRdb redid the calling of the 5' RACE reads with MiXCR, one entry per CDR3 protein. The profile covers 550,000 to 650,000 distinct CDR3 sequences, with around a quarter appearing a single time and 3% to 4.5% taken by the ten largest. These data were also filed under a second study, of T cells of mothers and their children. That paper notes: Among related mother-child pairs, overlap was slightly higher than in unrelated pairs, though not significantly.

The chain recombines TRBV29-1 with TRBJ2-2; TRBD2 aligns across 7 bases. Sequencing used blood. The sequence derives from a boy younger than 10 in good health. The CDR3 nucleotides are TGCAGCGTGGGACGGGAGGCGTCGAACACCGGGGAGCTGTTTTTT. This translates into CSVGREASNTGELFF.